Listed below are T cell receptor beta chains from one sample, sequenced in a study of blood T cell repertoires in COVID-19. TCRdb's table, derived via immunoSEQ multiplex PCR, lists solely in-frame clones and lacks some. The data show about 100,000 clones, more than 85% seen once. The sample was peripheral blood. The receptors here all came from a man aged 60 to 69 with acute or convalescent COVID-19. CDR3s include the opening cysteine and the closing phenylalanine or tryptophan. D genes are given only for firm matches. Rows give clone size only sometimes, using once, few, many, or a class for an expanded clone.

>TRBJ2-3|TRBV5-1|TRBD2|-
TGCGCCAGCAGCTTGGTACTAGCGGGGGGGATTGATACGCAGTATTTT
CASSLVLAGGIDTQYF
>TRBJ1-3|TRBV6-5|-|-
TGTGCCAGCAGTTACTCTCCTGGGGGCCCTGGAAACACCATATATTTT
CASSYSPGGPGNTIYF
>TRBJ1-6|TRBV3-1/TRBV3-2|TRBD1|-
TGTGCCAGCAGCCAGACAGGGGGTAATTCACCCCTCCACTTT
CASSQTGGNSPLHF
>TRBJ2-5|TRBV11-2|-|-
TGTGCCAGCAGCTTAGGGGGGAGGGAGACCCAGTACTTC
CASSLGGRETQYF
>TRBJ2-1|TRBV7-9|TRBD2|-
TGTGCCAGCAGCGTGCTAGCGGAGGGATACAATGAGCAGTTCTTC
CASSVLAEGYNEQFF
>TRBJ2-7|TRBV10-3|TRBD2|few
TGTGCCATCAGTGCCTTTGTGACTAGCGGCCTCTACGAGCAGTACTTC
CAISAFVTSGLYEQYF
>TRBJ2-5|TRBV28|TRBD1|-
TGTGCCAGCAGTTTATCGGGGCAGGGGGCGGAAGAGACCCAGTACTTC
CASSLSGQGAEETQYF
>TRBJ1-1|TRBV24-1|-|-
TGTGCCACCAGTGACCCCCAAGGACAGAGGACTTTCTTT
CATSDPQGQRTFF
>TRBJ2-7|TRBV27|TRBD2|-
TGTGCCAGCAGTCTTAGCGGGAGAGGATACGAGCAGTACTTC
CASSLSGRGYEQYF
>TRBJ2-7|TRBV28|-|-
TGTGCCAGCAGCGGAGGGCACTCGATCTACGAGCAGTACTTC
CASSGGHSIYEQYF
>TRBJ2-7|TRBV18|TRBD1|-
TGTGCCAGCTCACCACTTGGCGGGGACAGGGGGCACGAGCAGTACTTC
CASSPLGGDRGHEQYF
>TRBJ1-5|TRBV10-3|-|-
TGTGCCATCAAGGAGGCTAGGGATCAGCCCCAGCATTTT
CAIKEARDQPQHF
>TRBJ1-4|TRBV9|-|-
TGTGCCAGCAGCTTAACCGACAGTTATAATGAAAAACTGTTTTTT
CASSLTDSYNEKLFF
>TRBJ2-5|TRBV7-9|TRBD2|-
TGTGCCAGCAGCTTAGGGAGTAGCGGGAGGAGGCGGGAGACCCAGTACTTC
CASSLGSSGRRRETQYF
>TRBJ1-5|TRBV28|TRBD1|-
TGTGCCAGCAGCCCGGACAGGGGGCCCCAGCCCCAGCATTTT
CASSPDRGPQPQHF
>TRBJ1-5|TRBV6-1|-|-
TGTGCCAGCAGTGAAAACGGTTGGAATCAGCCCCAGCATTTT
CASSENGWNQPQHF
>TRBJ2-1|TRBV27|TRBD2|-
TGTGCCAGCAGGCGGACTAGCGGGCTTATCTACAATGAGCAGTTCTTC
CASRRTSGLIYNEQFF
>TRBJ2-5|TRBV5-8|TRBD2|-
TGTGCCAGCAGCTTAGGTGGGGGACTAGCGGTCCAAGAGACCCAGTACTTC
CASSLGGGLAVQETQYF
>TRBJ2-3|TRBV2|-|once
TGTGCCAGCAGCCTCTTACTCGGCACAGATACGCAGTATTTT
CASSLLLGTDTQYF
>TRBJ2-1|TRBV9|TRBD2|-
TGTGCCAGCAGCGTGCCCGGGACTAGCGTTGGTGAGCAGTTCTTC
CASSVPGTSVGEQFF
>TRBJ1-6|TRBV2|-|-
TGTGCCAGCAGTGAAGGCCCGGGATATAATTCACCCCTCCACTTT
CASSEGPGYNSPLHF
>TRBJ1-5|TRBV30|-|once
TGTGCCTGGGGACGGTTTGGCAATCAGCCCCAGCATTTT
CAWGRFGNQPQHF
>TRBJ1-2|TRBV6-4|-|-
TGTGCCAGCATTGTAGGAGGGAATGGCTACACCTTC
CASIVGGNGYTF
>TRBJ1-4|TRBV10-3|TRBD1|-
TGTGCCATCAGTGAGGATGACAGGGGAGGTAGAGAAAAACTGTTTTTT
CAISEDDRGGREKLFF
>TRBJ1-4|TRBV5-3|-|-
TGTGCCAGAAGACCTACACAGGGAGCCGTTAATGAAAAACTGTTTTTT
CARRPTQGAVNEKLFF
>TRBJ2-2|TRBV27|-|-
TGTGCCAGCAGTACGGGAGTGGACACCGGGGAGCTGTTTTTT
CASSTGVDTGELFF
>TRBJ2-3|TRBV9|-|-
TGTGCCAGCAGCGAGGGGGGGAAGATAGCGGCTAGCACAGATACGCAGTATTTT
CASSEGGKIAASTDTQYF
>TRBJ1-5|TRBV28|TRBD1|-
TGTGCCAGCAGTTTGACTATCGGGACAGGGGACACTCAGCCCCAGCATTTT
CASSLTIGTGDTQPQHF
>TRBJ2-2|TRBV12-5|TRBD1|-
TGTGCTAGTGGTTCCGAGGGGGCTGGTTTCGACACCGGGGAGCTGTTTTTT
CASGSEGAGFDTGELFF
>TRBJ2-6|TRBV5-8|-|-
TGTGCCAGCAGCGTAAACAGGGTCTCTGGGGCCAACGTCCTGACTTTC
CASSVNRVSGANVLTF
>TRBJ1-1|TRBV28|-|-
TGTGCCAGCAGTTTAACGCCAGGGAAAACCACTGAAGCTTTCTTT
CASSLTPGKTTEAFF
>TRBJ1-3|TRBV2|-|-
TGTGCCAGCAGTGAAGCGGGGAGGGCCCTCTCTGGAAACACCATATATTTT
CASSEAGRALSGNTIYF
>TRBJ2-7|TRBV5-1|TRBD1|once
TGCGCCAGCAGCTTGGGGACAGGGATCTACGAGCAGTACTTC
CASSLGTGIYEQYF
>TRBJ2-2|TRBV7-3|-|-
TGTGCCAGCAGCCCCGGAACAGGGATTACCGGGGAGCTGTTTTTT
CASSPGTGITGELFF
>TRBJ1-1|TRBV11-2|-|-
TGTGCCAGCAGCTTATATTCGGACACTGAAGCTTTCTTT
CASSLYSDTEAFF
>TRBJ2-3|TRBV5-1|-|-
TGCGCCAGCAGCTTGAGGGGACTCGACACAGATACGCAGTATTTT
CASSLRGLDTDTQYF
>TRBJ1-1|TRBV6-5|-|once
TGTGCCAGCAGTTCGATCACCCTCCCGGTGGTGGCTTTCTTT
CASSSITLPVVAFF
>TRBJ2-3|TRBV5-1|-|-
TGCGCCAGCAGCCCCGGACTGGTCACAGATACGCAGTATTTT
CASSPGLVTDTQYF
>TRBJ1-1|TRBV12-5|TRBD1|-
TGTGCTAGTGGTTGGGACAGGGGACCTGAAGCTTTCTTT
CASGWDRGPEAFF
>TRBJ2-7|TRBV29-1|TRBD1|-
TGCAGCGTTAGAGAGACAGGGTGGAGCGAGCAGTACTTC
CSVRETGWSEQYF
>TRBJ1-5|TRBV19|-|-
TGTGCCAGTAGTATAGGGCAGGGATGGCAGCCCCAGCATTTT
CASSIGQGWQPQHF
>TRBJ2-1|TRBV6-5|TRBD2|-
TGTGCCAGCAGTCCTCCTAGCGGGAGGGATGAGCAGTTCTTC
CASSPPSGRDEQFF
>TRBJ2-3|TRBV24-1|TRBD1|-
TGTGCCACCAGTGTCACAGGGGGCACAGATACGCAGTATTTT
CATSVTGGTDTQYF
>TRBJ1-4|TRBV6-5|-|-
TGTGCCAGCAGTTACTCGTTAGGAGGAGTGGAAAAACTGTTTTTT
CASSYSLGGVEKLFF
>TRBJ1-1|TRBV28|-|-
TGTGCCAGCAGTTCAGGGCCCATGAACACTGAAGCTTTCTTT
CASSSGPMNTEAFF
>TRBJ2-1|TRBV7-2|TRBD2|-
TGTGCCAGCAGCTTGGGAGGGAGGGCCGAGTTGAGTGAGCAGTTCTTC
CASSLGGRAELSEQFF
>TRBJ1-5|TRBV19|-|-
TGTGCCAGTACCTGGGACTGGCGTAGCAATCAGCCCCAGCATTTT
CASTWDWRSNQPQHF
>TRBJ1-3|TRBV29-1|TRBD1|-
TGCAGCGTCGAGGGGGCATCTGGAAACACCATATATTTT
CSVEGASGNTIYF
>TRBJ1-6|TRBV5-4|-|-
TGTGCCAGCGCCCGGTCGGATTCACCCCTCCACTTT
CASARSDSPLHF
>TRBJ2-3|TRBV13|TRBD2|-
TGTGCCAGCAGCCCCCGAGGTAGCGGGAGAACAGATACGCAGTATTTT
CASSPRGSGRTDTQYF
>TRBJ1-6|TRBV6-5|-|-
TGTGCCAGCAGTTACGACTTGGTCTATAATTCACCCCTCCACTTT
CASSYDLVYNSPLHF
>TRBJ2-1|TRBV6-5|TRBD1|-
TGTGCCAGCAGGGCCGGGACAGGGGGTTTCAATGAGCAGTTCTTC
CASRAGTGGFNEQFF
>TRBJ1-1|TRBV27|TRBD1|-
TGTGCCAGCAGTACACAGGGGGCGACTAACACTGAAGCTTTCTTT
CASSTQGATNTEAFF
>TRBJ1-1|TRBV28|TRBD1|-
TGTGCCAGCAGGGGGACAGGACCAAACACTGAAGCTTTCTTT
CASRGTGPNTEAFF
>TRBJ1-5|TRBV5-1|TRBD1|-
TGCGCCAGCAGCCCCGGGACGGGGACAGGGGGAAGCAATCAGCCCCAGCATTTT
CASSPGTGTGGSNQPQHF